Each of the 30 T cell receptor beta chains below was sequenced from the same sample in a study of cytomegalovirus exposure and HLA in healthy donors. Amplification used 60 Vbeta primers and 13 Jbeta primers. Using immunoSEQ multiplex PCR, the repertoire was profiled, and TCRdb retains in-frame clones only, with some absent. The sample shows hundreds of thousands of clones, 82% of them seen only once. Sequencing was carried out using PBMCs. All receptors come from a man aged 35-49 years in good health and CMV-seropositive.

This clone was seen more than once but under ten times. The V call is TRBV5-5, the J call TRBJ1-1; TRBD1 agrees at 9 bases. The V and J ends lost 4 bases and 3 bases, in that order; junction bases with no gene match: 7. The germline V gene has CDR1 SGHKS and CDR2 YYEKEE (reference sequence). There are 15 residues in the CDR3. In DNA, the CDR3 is TGTGCCAGCAGCCAAGGAGACAGGGGGTACACTGAAGCTTTCTTT. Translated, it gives CASSQGDRGYTEAFF. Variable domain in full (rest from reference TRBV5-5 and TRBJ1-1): DAGVTQSPTHLIKTRGQQVTLRCSPISGHKSVSWYQQVLGQGPQFIFQYYEKEERGRGNFPDRFSARQFPNYSSELNVNALLLGDSALYLCASSQGDRGYTEAFFGQGTRLTVV.

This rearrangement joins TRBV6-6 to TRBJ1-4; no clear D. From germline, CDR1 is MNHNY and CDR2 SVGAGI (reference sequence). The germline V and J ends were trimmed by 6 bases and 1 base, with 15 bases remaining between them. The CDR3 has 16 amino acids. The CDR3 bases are TGTGCCAGCAGCTTCGTACTAACATTAACTAATGAAAAACTGTTTTTT. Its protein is CASSFVLTLTNEKLFF.

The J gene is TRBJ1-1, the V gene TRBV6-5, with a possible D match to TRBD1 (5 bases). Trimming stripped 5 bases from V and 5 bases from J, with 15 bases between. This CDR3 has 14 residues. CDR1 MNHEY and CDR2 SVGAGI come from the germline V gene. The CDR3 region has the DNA TGTGCCAGCAGTGCCTTCCAGGGAGGTACTGAAGCTTTCTTT. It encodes CASSAFQGGTEAFF.

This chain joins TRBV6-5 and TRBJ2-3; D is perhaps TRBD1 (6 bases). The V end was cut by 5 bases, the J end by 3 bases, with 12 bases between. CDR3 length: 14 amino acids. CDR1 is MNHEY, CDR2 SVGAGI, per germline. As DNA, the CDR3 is TGTGCCAGCAGTGCCAGGGGCGCGACAGATACGCAGTATTTT. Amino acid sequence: CASSARGATDTQYF.

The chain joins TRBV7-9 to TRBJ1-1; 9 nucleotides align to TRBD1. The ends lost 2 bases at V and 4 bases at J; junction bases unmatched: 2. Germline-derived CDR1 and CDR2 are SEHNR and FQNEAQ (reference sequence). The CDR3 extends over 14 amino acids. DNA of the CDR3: TGTGCCAGCAGCTTATCGACAGGGGGCACTGAAGCTTTCTTT. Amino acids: CASSLSTGGTEAFF.

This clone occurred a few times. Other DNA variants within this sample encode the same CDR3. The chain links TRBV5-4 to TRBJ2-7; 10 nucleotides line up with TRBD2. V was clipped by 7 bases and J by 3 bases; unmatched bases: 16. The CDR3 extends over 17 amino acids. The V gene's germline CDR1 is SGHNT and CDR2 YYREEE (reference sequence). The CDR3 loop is CASQDRLAGEGDYEQYF. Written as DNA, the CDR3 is TGTGCCAGCCAGGACCGGCTAGCGGGAGAGGGGGACTACGAGCAGTACTTC.

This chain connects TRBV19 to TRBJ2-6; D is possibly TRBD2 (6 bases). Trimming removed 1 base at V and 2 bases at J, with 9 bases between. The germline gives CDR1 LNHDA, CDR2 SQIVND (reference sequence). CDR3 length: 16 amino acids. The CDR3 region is CASSIAGEAGANVLTF. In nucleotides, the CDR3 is TGTGCCAGTAGTATAGCGGGGGAAGCTGGGGCCAACGTCCTGACTTTC.

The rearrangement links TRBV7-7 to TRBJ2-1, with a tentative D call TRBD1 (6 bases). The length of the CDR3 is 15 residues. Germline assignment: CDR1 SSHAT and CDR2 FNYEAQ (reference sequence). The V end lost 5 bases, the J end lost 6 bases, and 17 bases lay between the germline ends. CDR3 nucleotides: TGTGCCAGCAGCCCAGGGGTAGTAACCCTCAATGAGCAGTTCTTC. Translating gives CASSPGVVTLNEQFF.

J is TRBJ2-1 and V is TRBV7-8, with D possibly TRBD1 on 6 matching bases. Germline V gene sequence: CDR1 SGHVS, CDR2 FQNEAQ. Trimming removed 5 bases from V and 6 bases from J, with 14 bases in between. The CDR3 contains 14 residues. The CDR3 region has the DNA TGTGCCAGCAGCACAGGGCCCCCGGGCAATGAGCAGTTCTTC. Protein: CASSTGPPGNEQFF.

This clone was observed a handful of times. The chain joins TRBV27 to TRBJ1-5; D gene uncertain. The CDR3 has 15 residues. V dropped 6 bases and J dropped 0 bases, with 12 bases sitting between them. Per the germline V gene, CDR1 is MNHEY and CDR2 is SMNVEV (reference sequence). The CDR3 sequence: CASSPGSGSNQPQHF. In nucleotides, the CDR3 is TGTGCCAGCAGCCCTGGTTCGGGTAGCAATCAGCCCCAGCATTTT.

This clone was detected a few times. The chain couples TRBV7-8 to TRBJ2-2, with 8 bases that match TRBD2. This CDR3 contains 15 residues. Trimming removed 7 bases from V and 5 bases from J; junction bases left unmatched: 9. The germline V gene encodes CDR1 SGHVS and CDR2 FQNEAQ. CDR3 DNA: TGTGCCAGCAATGCCGGAGGCGGGGGGACCGGGGAGCTGTTTTTT. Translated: CASNAGGGGTGELFF.

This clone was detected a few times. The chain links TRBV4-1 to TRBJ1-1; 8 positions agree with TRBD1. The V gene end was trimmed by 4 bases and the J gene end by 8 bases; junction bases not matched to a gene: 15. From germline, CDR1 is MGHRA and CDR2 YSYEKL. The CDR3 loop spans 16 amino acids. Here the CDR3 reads CASSRHAGTGGAEAFF. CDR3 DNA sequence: TGCGCCAGCAGCCGACACGCCGGGACAGGTGGTGCGGAAGCTTTCTTT.

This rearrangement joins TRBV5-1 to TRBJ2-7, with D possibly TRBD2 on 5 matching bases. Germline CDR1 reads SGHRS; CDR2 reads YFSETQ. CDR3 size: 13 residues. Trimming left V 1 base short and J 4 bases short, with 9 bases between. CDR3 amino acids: CASSLTPGYEQYF. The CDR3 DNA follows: TGCGCCAGCAGCTTGACCCCGGGGTACGAGCAGTACTTC.

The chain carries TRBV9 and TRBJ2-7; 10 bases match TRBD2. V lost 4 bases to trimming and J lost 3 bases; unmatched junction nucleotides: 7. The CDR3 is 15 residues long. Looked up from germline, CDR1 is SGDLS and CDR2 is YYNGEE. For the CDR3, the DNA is TGTGCCAGCAGCCCGGACCTAGCGGGAGTCTACGAGCAGTACTTC. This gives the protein CASSPDLAGVYEQYF.

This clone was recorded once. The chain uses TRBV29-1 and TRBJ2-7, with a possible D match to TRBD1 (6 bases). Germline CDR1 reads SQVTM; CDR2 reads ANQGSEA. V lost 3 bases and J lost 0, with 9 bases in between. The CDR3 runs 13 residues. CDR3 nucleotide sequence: TGCAGCGTTGATGGGGGCGACTCCTACGAGCAGTACTTC. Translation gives CSVDGGDSYEQYF.

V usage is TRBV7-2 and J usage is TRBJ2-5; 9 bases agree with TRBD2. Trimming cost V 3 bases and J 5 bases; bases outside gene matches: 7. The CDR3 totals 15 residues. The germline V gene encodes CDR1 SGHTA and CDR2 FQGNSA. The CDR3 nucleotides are TGTGCCAGCAGCTTTGGCGGGAGGGCCGAGGAGACCCAGTACTTC. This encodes CASSFGGRAEETQYF.

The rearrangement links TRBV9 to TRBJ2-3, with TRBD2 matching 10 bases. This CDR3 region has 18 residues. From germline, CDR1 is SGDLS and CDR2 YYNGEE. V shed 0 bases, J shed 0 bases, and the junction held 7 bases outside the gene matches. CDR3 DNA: TGTGCCAGCAGCGTAGGCCTAGCGGGAGCTCTTAGCACAGATACGCAGTATTTT. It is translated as CASSVGLAGALSTDTQYF.

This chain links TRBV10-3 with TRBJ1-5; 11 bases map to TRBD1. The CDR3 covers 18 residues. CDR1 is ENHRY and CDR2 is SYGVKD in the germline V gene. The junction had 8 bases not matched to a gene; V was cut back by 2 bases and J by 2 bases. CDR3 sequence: CAISEHGQGAGGNQPQHF. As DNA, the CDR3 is TGTGCCATCAGTGAGCACGGACAGGGGGCGGGTGGCAATCAGCCCCAGCATTTT.

The CDR3 nucleotides read TGTGCCAGCAGTTACCGAGGTCTGCGGGGGGCCAACGTCCTGACTTTC. This sequence encodes CASSYRGLRGANVLTF. The chain joins TRBV6-5 to TRBJ2-6; D is uncertain. The CDR3 extends over 16 amino acids. Deletions cut 2 bases from V and 4 bases from J, with 12 bases between. Per germline, CDR1 MNHEY and CDR2 SVGAGI.

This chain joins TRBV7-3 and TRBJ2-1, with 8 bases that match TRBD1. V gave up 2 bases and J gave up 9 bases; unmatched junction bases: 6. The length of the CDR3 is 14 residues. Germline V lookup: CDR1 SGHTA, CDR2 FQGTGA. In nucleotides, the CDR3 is TGTGCCAGCAGCTTAGTGCAGGGGGCATCTGAGCAGTTCTTC. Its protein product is CASSLVQGASEQFF.

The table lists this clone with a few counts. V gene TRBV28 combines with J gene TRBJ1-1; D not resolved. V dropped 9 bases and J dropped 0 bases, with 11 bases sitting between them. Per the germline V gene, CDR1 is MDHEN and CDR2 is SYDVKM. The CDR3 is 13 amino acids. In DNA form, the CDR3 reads TGTGCCAGTATTAGCAACATGAACACTGAAGCTTTCTTT. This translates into CASISNMNTEAFF.

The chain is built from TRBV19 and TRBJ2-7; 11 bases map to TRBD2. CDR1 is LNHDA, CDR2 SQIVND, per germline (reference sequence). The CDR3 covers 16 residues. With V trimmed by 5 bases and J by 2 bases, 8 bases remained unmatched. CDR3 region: CASSARTSGRTYEQYF. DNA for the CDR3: TGTGCCAGTAGTGCCCGGACTAGCGGGCGGACCTACGAGCAGTACTTC.

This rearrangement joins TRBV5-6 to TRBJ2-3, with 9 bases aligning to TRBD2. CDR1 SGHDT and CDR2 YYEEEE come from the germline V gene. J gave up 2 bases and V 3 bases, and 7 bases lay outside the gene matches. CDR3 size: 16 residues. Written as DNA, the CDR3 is TGTGCCAGCAGCTCGGGACTAGCCGTACCCACAGATACGCAGTATTTT. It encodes CASSSGLAVPTDTQYF.

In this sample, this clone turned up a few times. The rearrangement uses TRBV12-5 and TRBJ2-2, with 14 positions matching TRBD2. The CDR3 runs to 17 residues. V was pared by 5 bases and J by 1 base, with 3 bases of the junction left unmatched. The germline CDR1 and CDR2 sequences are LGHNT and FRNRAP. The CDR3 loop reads CASGHGTSGRNTGELFF. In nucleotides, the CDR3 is TGTGCTAGTGGTCACGGGACTAGCGGGAGGAACACCGGGGAGCTGTTTTTT.

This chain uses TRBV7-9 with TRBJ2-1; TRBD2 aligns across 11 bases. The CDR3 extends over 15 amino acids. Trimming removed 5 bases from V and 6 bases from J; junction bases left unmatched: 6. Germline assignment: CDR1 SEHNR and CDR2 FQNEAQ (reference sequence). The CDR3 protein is CASSPLAGAFNEQFF. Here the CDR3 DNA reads TGTGCCAGCAGCCCACTAGCGGGAGCGTTCAATGAGCAGTTCTTC.

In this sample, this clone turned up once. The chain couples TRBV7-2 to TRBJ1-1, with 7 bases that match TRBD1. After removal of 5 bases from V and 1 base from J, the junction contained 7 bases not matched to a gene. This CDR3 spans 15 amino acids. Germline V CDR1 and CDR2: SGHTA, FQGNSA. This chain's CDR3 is CASSEDRVWNTEAFF. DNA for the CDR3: TGTGCCAGCAGCGAAGACAGGGTGTGGAACACTGAAGCTTTCTTT.

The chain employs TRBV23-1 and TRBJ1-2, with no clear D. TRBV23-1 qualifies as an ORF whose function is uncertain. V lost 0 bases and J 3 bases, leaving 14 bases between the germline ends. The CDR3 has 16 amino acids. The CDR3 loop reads CASSQSSSGRDYGYTF. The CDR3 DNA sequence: TGCGCCAGCAGTCAATCTAGTTCGGGGAGAGACTATGGCTACACCTTC.

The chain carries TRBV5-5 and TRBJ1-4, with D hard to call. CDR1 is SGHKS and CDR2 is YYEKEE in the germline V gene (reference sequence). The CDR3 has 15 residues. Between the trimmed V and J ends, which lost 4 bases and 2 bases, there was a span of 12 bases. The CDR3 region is CASSPSVVTNEKLFF. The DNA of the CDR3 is TGTGCCAGCAGCCCTAGTGTGGTCACTAATGAAAAACTGTTTTTT.

The CDR3 sequence: CASSSSFGGGPPYF. The CDR3 DNA sequence: TGTGCCAGCAGTTCCTCCTTTGGGGGAGGGCCACCATATTTT. The chain carries TRBV6-5 and TRBJ2-3, with TRBD2 matching 7 bases. The trim removed 4 bases at V and 15 bases at J, leaving 16 bases unmatched. CDR1 is MNHEY, CDR2 SVGAGI, per germline. There are 14 residues in the CDR3.

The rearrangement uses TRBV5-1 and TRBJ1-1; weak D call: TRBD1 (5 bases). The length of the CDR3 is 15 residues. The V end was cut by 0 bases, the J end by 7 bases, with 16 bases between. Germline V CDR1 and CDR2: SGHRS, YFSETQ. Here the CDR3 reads CASSLADLGGFEAFF. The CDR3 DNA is TGCGCCAGCAGCTTGGCCGATTTGGGGGGATTTGAAGCTTTCTTT.